The next 20 T cell receptor beta chains were all read from a single sample in a study of T cell responses to AZD1222 COVID-19 vaccine. Assay: immunoSEQ multiplex PCR; the TCRdb copy retains only in-frame clones and omits some. The table includes approximately 92,000 clones, around 84% detected once. The material sequenced was peripheral blood, taken on day 0 of AZD1222 vaccination. The receptors originated from an adult in good health.

V gene TRBV7-2 combines with J gene TRBJ2-1; the match to TRBD2 covers 9 bases. Germline CDR1 is SGHTA and CDR2 is FQGNSA. The CDR3 contains 16 residues. V was pared by 4 bases and J by 2 bases, with 6 bases of the junction left unmatched. CDR3 region: CASSSQSGGPYNEQFF. Here the CDR3 DNA reads TGTGCCAGCAGCTCCCAAAGCGGGGGGCCCTACAATGAGCAGTTCTTC.

The chain uses TRBV7-2 and TRBJ2-2; 7 bases line up with TRBD1. With V trimmed by 5 bases and J by 7 bases, 13 bases remained unmatched. Germline V gives CDR1 SGHTA, CDR2 FQGNSA. The length of the CDR3 is 16 residues. The CDR3, as DNA: TGTGCCAGCAGCCACCGATTTGACAGGGTAGGCGGGGAGCTGTTTTTT. Translated, it gives CASSHRFDRVGGELFF.

The rearrangement joins TRBV18 to TRBJ1-4; D is undetermined. This CDR3 has 14 amino acids. CDR1 is KGHSH and CDR2 is LQKENI in the germline V gene. V was cut by 4 bases and J by 0 bases, with 6 bases left in between. CDR3 amino acids: CASSQEATNEKLFF. The CDR3 coding sequence is TGTGCCAGCTCACAGGAAGCAACTAATGAAAAACTGTTTTTT. Drawing the rest from reference TRBV18 and TRBJ1-4, the complete variable domain is NAGVMQNPRHLVRRRGQEARLRCSPMKGHSHVYWYRQLPEEGLKFMVYLQKENIIDESGMPKERFSAEFPKEGPSILRIQQVVRGDSAAYFCASSQEATNEKLFFGSGTQLSVL.

The chain has TRBV4-1 and TRBJ1-5; the D gene is possibly TRBD1 (6 bases). CDR3 length: 17 amino acids. CDR1 is MGHRA, CDR2 YSYEKL, per germline. The V and J ends lost 3 bases and 2 bases respectively, with 17 bases between them. The CDR3 protein is CASSHLEGGVGNQPQHF. The CDR3 DNA follows: TGCGCCAGCAGCCACTTAGAGGGGGGAGTAGGCAATCAGCCCCAGCATTTT.

The gene calls are TRBV19 and TRBJ1-1; TRBD1 is a possible D gene (5 bases). The CDR3 contains 12 residues. Germline V CDR1 and CDR2: LNHDA, SQIVND (reference sequence). V dropped 9 bases and J dropped 4 bases, with 12 bases sitting between them. CDR3 sequence: CASRSTVTEAFF. The CDR3 region has the DNA TGTGCCAGCCGGTCGACAGTCACTGAAGCTTTCTTT.

The gene calls are TRBV30 and TRBJ2-7, with 7 bases matching TRBD1. The CDR3 is made up of 14 amino acids. V was pared by 1 base and J by 5 bases, with 8 bases of the junction left unmatched. The germline V gene encodes CDR1 GTSNPN and CDR2 SVGIG (reference sequence). CDR3 protein: CAWSEGTAWDEQYF. Here the CDR3 DNA reads TGTGCCTGGAGTGAGGGGACAGCGTGGGACGAGCAGTACTTC. Supplemented by reference TRBV30 and TRBJ2-7, the full variable domain reads SQTIHQWPATLVQPVGSPLSLECTVEGTSNPNLYWYRQAAGRGLQLLFYSVGIGQISSEVPQNLSASRPQDRQFILSSKKLLLSDSGFYLCAWSEGTAWDEQYFGPGTRLTVT.

The J gene is TRBJ1-2, the V gene TRBV7-3, with D possibly being TRBD1 (5 bases). Germline V gives CDR1 SGHTA, CDR2 FQGTGA. Trimming pared 5 bases from V and 5 bases from J, leaving 12 bases between. The CDR3 has 13 amino acids. The CDR3 here is CASSPTRQYGYTF. DNA for the CDR3: TGTGCCAGCAGCCCCACTCGACAGTATGGCTACACCTTC.

The chain uses TRBV7-2 and TRBJ1-5, with 9 bases that match TRBD1. This CDR3 spans 15 amino acids. The germline V gene encodes CDR1 SGHTA and CDR2 FQGNSA. The trim removed 1 base at V and 8 bases at J, leaving 6 bases unmatched. CDR3 bases: TGTGCCAGCAGCTTAGGGGGACAGGGATCCGAGCCCCAGCATTTT. Encoded protein: CASSLGGQGSEPQHF.

This clone was detected only a few times. V gene TRBV6-5 combines with J gene TRBJ1-4; 7 positions match TRBD1. V lost 6 bases, J lost 4 bases, and 5 bases stayed unmatched. The CDR3 loop spans 14 amino acids. Per germline, CDR1 MNHEY and CDR2 SVGAGI. The CDR3 region is CASRLGQNNEKLFF. CDR3 bases: TGTGCCAGCAGGCTGGGACAGAATAATGAAAAACTGTTTTTT.

The genes are TRBV27 and TRBJ2-1; 8 bases are shared with TRBD1. Germline values: CDR1 MNHEY, CDR2 SMNVEV (reference sequence). Germline trimming cut 7 bases from V and 2 bases from J; bases unmatched to any gene: 13. The CDR3 has 17 amino acids. CDR3 sequence: CASNQSPRGLPYNEQFF. The CDR3 nucleotides read TGTGCCAGCAATCAATCCCCCAGGGGGCTTCCCTACAATGAGCAGTTCTTC.

The chain employs TRBV7-2 and TRBJ1-6, with D perhaps TRBD1 (6 bases). V lost 5 bases and J 7 bases, leaving 18 bases between the germline ends. CDR3 length: 16 amino acids. The germline V gene encodes CDR1 SGHTA and CDR2 FQGNSA. The CDR3 sequence: CASSPEPGHHNSPLHF. In DNA form, the CDR3 reads TGTGCCAGCAGCCCCGAGCCGGGACACCACAATTCACCCCTCCACTTT.

This chain connects TRBV14 to TRBJ2-7, with 11 bases aligning to TRBD2. There are 17 residues in the CDR3. Trimming at V came to 0 bases and at J to 1 base, leaving 5 bases not matched to a gene. Germline V gene lookup returns CDR1 SGHDN and CDR2 FVKESK. The CDR3 nucleotides are TGTGCCAGCAGCCAAGATCGGGGACTAGCGGATTCCTACGAGCAGTACTTC. Its translation is CASSQDRGLADSYEQYF.

The V gene is TRBV6-6, the J gene TRBJ2-7; tentative D call: TRBD2 (5 bases). Germline assignment: CDR1 MNHNY and CDR2 SVGAGI (reference sequence). This CDR3 contains 13 residues. Trimming took 0 bases from V and 6 from J, leaving 9 bases between them. As DNA, the CDR3 is TGTGCCAGCAGTTACTCGAGGGCTCTCGAGCAGTACTTC. Its translation: CASSYSRALEQYF.

J is TRBJ2-7 and V is TRBV6-5, with TRBD1 matching over 7 bases. CDR1 is MNHEY, CDR2 SVGAGI, per germline. The CDR3 is 16 residues long. The V and J ends lost 0 bases and 6 bases, in that order; junction bases with no gene match: 11. The chain's CDR3 is CASSYSRTGSSGEQYF. The CDR3 DNA reads as TGTGCCAGCAGTTACTCGAGGACAGGCAGTTCGGGCGAGCAGTACTTC.

The chain employs TRBV7-9 and TRBJ2-1, with 12 bases that match TRBD2. The CDR3 loop spans 14 amino acids. V trimming: 5 bases; J trimming: 8 bases; junction bases outside the gene matches: 4. Germline CDR1 is SEHNR and CDR2 is FQNEAQ (reference sequence). This chain's CDR3 is CASSRRLAGDEQFF. Here the CDR3 DNA reads TGTGCCAGCAGCCGTCGACTAGCGGGAGATGAGCAGTTCTTC.

V gene TRBV18 combines with J gene TRBJ1-2, with D unresolved. This CDR3 has 14 amino acids. From germline, CDR1 is KGHSH and CDR2 LQKENI. V lost 3 bases and J lost 0, with 8 bases in between. The CDR3 DNA reads as TGTGCCAGCTCACCGGATCTAGCTAACTATGGCTACACCTTC. As protein: CASSPDLANYGYTF. Variable domain in full (rest from reference TRBV18 and TRBJ1-2): NAGVMQNPRHLVRRRGQEARLRCSPMKGHSHVYWYRQLPEEGLKFMVYLQKENIIDESGMPKERFSAEFPKEGPSILRIQQVVRGDSAAYFCASSPDLANYGYTFGSGTRLTVV.

V usage is TRBV9 and J usage is TRBJ2-2; 9 nucleotides agree with TRBD2. V was clipped by 3 bases and J by 7 bases; unmatched bases: 7. The CDR3 runs 15 residues. Germline V gene data show CDR1 as SGDLS and CDR2 as YYNGEE. CDR3 sequence (DNA): TGTGCCAGCAGCGCATTAGCGGGAGATCACGGGGAGCTGTTTTTT. Translating gives CASSALAGDHGELFF.

V usage is TRBV5-1 and J usage is TRBJ2-7; 10 bases are shared with TRBD1. Germline-derived CDR1 and CDR2 are SGHRS and YFSETQ. This CDR3 has 15 amino acids. The ends lost 0 bases at V and 4 bases at J; junction bases unmatched: 4. CDR3 nucleotides: TGCGCCAGCAGCTTGGCCGGGACAGGGGAATACGAGCAGTACTTC. The encoded protein is CASSLAGTGEYEQYF.

This chain connects TRBV19 to TRBJ2-6; TRBD1 aligns across 11 bases. The CDR3 spans 17 residues. From germline, CDR1 is LNHDA and CDR2 SQIVND (reference sequence). V was clipped by 5 bases and J by 1 base; unmatched bases: 4. CDR3 nucleotides: TGTGCCAGTAGTGACGGACAGGGGGCATCTGGGGCCAACGTCCTGACTTTC. The encoded protein is CASSDGQGASGANVLTF. Based on the CDR3 plus reference TRBV19 and TRBJ2-6, the full variable domain is DGGITQSPKYLFRKEGQNVTLSCEQNLNHDAMYWYRQDPGQGLRLIYYSQIVNDFQKGDIAEGYSVSREKKESFPLTVTSAQKNPTAFYLCASSDGQGASGANVLTFGAGSRLTVL.

This clone was seen just once. The rearrangement uses TRBV5-1 and TRBJ1-2; D might be TRBD1 (5 bases). V shed 4 bases and J shed 4 bases, with 17 bases lying between them. This CDR3 has 15 residues. Germline lookup yields CDR1 SGHRS and CDR2 YFSETQ. The CDR3 bases are TGCGCCAGCAGCGTGACCCGGGACTCAAGCTATGGCTACACCTTC. Encoded protein: CASSVTRDSSYGYTF. Using reference TRBV5-1 and TRBJ1-2 for the parts outside the CDR3, the full variable domain is KAGVTQTPRYLIKTRGQQVTLSCSPISGHRSVSWYQQTPGQGLQFLFEYFSETQRNKGNFPGRFSGRQFSNSRSEMNVSTLELGDSALYLCASSVTRDSSYGYTFGSGTRLTVV.